The 20 T cell receptor beta chains below were found in one sample sequenced in a study of blood T cell repertoires in COVID-19. Sequenced by immunoSEQ multiplex PCR; TCRdb stores in-frame clones only, minus some. Of about 440,000 clones listed, about 89% are singletons. The sequenced sample was peripheral blood. Receptors originate from a young woman with acute or convalescent COVID-19.

V usage is TRBV2 and J usage is TRBJ1-1; TRBD1 might be the D (5 bases). Germline CDR1 and CDR2: SNHLY and FYNNEI. The V end lost 4 bases, the J end lost 2 bases, and 14 bases lay between the germline ends. The CDR3 contains 15 residues. CDR3 region: CASSAEARANTEAFF. In nucleotides, the CDR3 is TGTGCCAGCAGTGCAGAAGCCAGGGCAAACACTGAAGCTTTCTTT.

This rearrangement joins TRBV25-1 to TRBJ2-3; no clear D gene. Germline V lookup: CDR1 MGHDK, CDR2 SYGVNS. This CDR3 is 13 amino acids long. The V end lost 5 bases, the J end lost 2 bases, and 8 bases lay between the germline ends. The CDR3, as DNA: TGTGCCAGCAGTTTGTTCCTCACAGATACGCAGTATTTT. Its translation: CASSLFLTDTQYF.

The J gene is TRBJ2-2, the V gene TRBV2, with 10 bases matching TRBD2. The CDR3 totals 17 residues. With 7 bases clipped from V and 0 bases from J, the junction kept 8 bases outside the gene matches. Germline V gene lookup returns CDR1 SNHLY and CDR2 FYNNEI. CDR3 coding DNA: TGTGCCAGCATTCGTAGCGGGGGGCCGACGAACACCGGGGAGCTGTTTTTT. This gives the protein CASIRSGGPTNTGELFF.

The chain employs TRBV9 and TRBJ2-4, with D possibly matching TRBD2 (7 bases). This CDR3 is 16 amino acids long. The V gene's germline CDR1 is SGDLS and CDR2 YYNGEE. Trimming shortened V by 0 bases and J by 6 bases, and 16 bases separated the two germline ends. CDR3 sequence (DNA): TGTGCCAGCAGCGTAGTATCGGGGGGCGACGCAAACATTCAGTACTTC. Amino acid sequence: CASSVVSGGDANIQYF.

The genes are TRBV28 and TRBJ2-3; unclear D gene. This CDR3 is built from 13 residues. Trimming shortened V by 4 bases and J by 0 bases, and 5 bases separated the two germline ends. Germline values: CDR1 MDHEN, CDR2 SYDVKM. The CDR3 reads CASSSGSTDTQYF. CDR3 coding DNA: TGTGCCAGCAGTTCCGGGAGCACAGATACGCAGTATTTT.

The chain recombines TRBV30 with TRBJ1-1; TRBD1 matches 9 bases. This CDR3 region has 13 residues. V shed 2 bases, J shed 5 bases, and the junction held 3 bases outside the gene matches. CDR1 and CDR2 from the germline V gene are GTSNPN and SVGIG (reference sequence). CDR3 DNA: TGTGCCTGGAGTCCCGACAGGGGGACTGAAGCTTTCTTT. Amino acids: CAWSPDRGTEAFF.

V is TRBV29-1 and J is TRBJ2-3; 11 bases map to TRBD2. Germline trimming cut 7 bases from V and 8 bases from J; bases unmatched to any gene: 11. The CDR3 loop spans 14 amino acids. Germline CDR1 is SQVTM and CDR2 is ANQGSEA. Written as DNA, the CDR3 is TGCAGCGCCGTTGTAGCGGGGGGGTTGGTTACGCAGTATTTT. This codes for CSAVVAGGLVTQYF.

A few counts support this clone. This chain uses TRBV7-3 with TRBJ1-1; possible D gene TRBD1, 6 bases. This CDR3 has 14 residues. V gave up 5 bases and J gave up 5 bases, with 15 bases separating them. CDR1 is SGHTA, CDR2 FQGTGA, per germline. The CDR3 region is CASSPSGVRTEAFF. CDR3 DNA sequence: TGTGCCAGCAGCCCCTCAGGGGTTCGGACTGAAGCTTTCTTT.

V gene TRBV24-1 combines with J gene TRBJ2-1; a possible D gene is TRBD2 (5 bases). Germline V gives CDR1 KGHDR, CDR2 SFDVKD. There are 19 residues in the CDR3. Trimming stripped 1 base from V and 1 base from J, with 19 bases between. CDR3 sequence reads: CATSDLNSPSRLSYNEQFF. CDR3 DNA: TGTGCCACCAGTGATTTAAATTCCCCCTCGAGACTATCCTACAATGAGCAGTTCTTC.

The V gene is TRBV6-6, the J gene TRBJ1-2; D gene unclear. V was pared by 6 bases and J by 6 bases, with 11 bases between. The CDR3 has 12 residues. Germline lookup yields CDR1 MNHNY and CDR2 SVGAGI (reference sequence). DNA of the CDR3: TGTGCCAGCAGCCGTGCCGCGAATGGCTACACCTTC. Encoded protein: CASSRAANGYTF.

V gene TRBV19 combines with J gene TRBJ1-5; no definite D call. CDR3 length: 13 residues. V dropped 4 bases and J dropped 3 bases, with 7 bases sitting between them. CDR1 is LNHDA, CDR2 SQIVND, per germline (reference sequence). Here the CDR3 reads CASSKTDNQPQHF. In DNA, the CDR3 is TGTGCCAGTAGTAAAACAGACAATCAGCCCCAGCATTTT.

This rearrangement joins TRBV2 to TRBJ2-7; weak D call: TRBD2 (6 bases). Trimming stripped 7 bases from V and 2 bases from J, with 15 bases between. In germline, CDR1 is SNHLY, CDR2 FYNNEI. This CDR3 is 14 amino acids long. The CDR3 region has the DNA TGTGCCAGCAAGGCGGGGAGTTCAACCTACGAGCAGTACTTC. It translates to CASKAGSSTYEQYF.

This clone was found once. The V and J genes are TRBV5-1 and TRBJ2-7; no reliable D call. The CDR3 has 13 residues. The V and J ends lost 4 bases and 5 bases respectively, with 13 bases between them. Germline V gives CDR1 SGHRS, CDR2 YFSETQ. CDR3 nucleotide sequence: TGCGCCAGCAGCCTGACAACTGGCGACGAGCAGTACTTC. Translation gives CASSLTTGDEQYF.

The J gene is TRBJ1-3, the V gene TRBV11-2; tentatively, D is TRBD1 (5 bases). This CDR3 is built from 15 residues. V lost 0 bases to trimming and J lost 2 bases, with 8 bases between them. From germline, CDR1 is SGHAT and CDR2 FQNNGV. The CDR3 DNA reads TGTGCCAGCAGCTTAGAGGGGGGAGCTGGAAACACCATATATTTT. Translation gives CASSLEGGAGNTIYF.

The chain combines TRBV5-6 with TRBJ1-1; D call uncertain. There are 12 residues in the CDR3. The germline CDR1 and CDR2 sequences are SGHDT and YYEEEE. Trimming pared 0 bases from V and 6 bases from J, leaving 6 bases between. CDR3 protein: CASSLGGPEAFF. The CDR3 DNA reads as TGTGCCAGCAGCTTGGGTGGCCCTGAAGCTTTCTTT.

This clone showed up just once. V gene TRBV6-5 combines with J gene TRBJ1-5, with a tentative D call TRBD1 (6 bases). V was trimmed by 6 bases and J by 3 bases, leaving 12 bases between them. CDR1 is MNHEY, CDR2 SVGAGI, per germline. The CDR3 length is 14 residues. CDR3 in DNA: TGTGCCAGCAGGGCCGGACAGTTCAATCAGCCCCAGCATTTT. Translation: CASRAGQFNQPQHF.

CDR3 sequence: CASSEVAAWSEQYF. CDR3 in DNA: TGTGCCAGCAGTGAAGTGGCGGCCTGGTCCGAGCAGTACTTC. The J gene is TRBJ2-7, the V gene TRBV2; D unresolved. V dropped 1 base and J dropped 6 bases, with 13 bases sitting between them. The CDR3 contains 14 residues. The germline gives CDR1 SNHLY, CDR2 FYNNEI.

As concerns this clone: Additional DNA sequences in this sample encode the identical CDR3. The gene calls are TRBV5-1 and TRBJ1-1, with TRBD1 as a possible D gene (5 bases). The CDR3 totals 15 residues. Germline V CDR1 and CDR2: SGHRS, YFSETQ. Trimming pared 3 bases from V and 3 bases from J, leaving 15 bases between. The CDR3 nucleotides are TGCGCCAGCAGCTATACCGGGGGGAGGGACACTGAAGCTTTCTTT. Residues: CASSYTGGRDTEAFF.

The chain carries TRBV15 and TRBJ2-2; TRBD1 agrees at 9 bases. The V and J ends lost 4 bases and 6 bases, in that order; junction bases with no gene match: 6. The CDR3 sequence is 15 residues long. The germline gives CDR1 LNHNV, CDR2 YYDKDF (reference sequence). The CDR3 sequence: CATSKGDRAAGELFF. The DNA of the CDR3 is TGTGCCACCAGCAAGGGGGACAGGGCTGCCGGGGAGCTGTTTTTT.

The rearrangement links TRBV10-3 to TRBJ1-5; 9 positions match TRBD1. This CDR3 is 21 amino acids long. Losses at the gene ends were 2 bases for V and 3 bases for J; bases not matched to a gene: 20. The germline gives CDR1 ENHRY, CDR2 SYGVKD. The CDR3 region has the DNA TGTGCCATCAGTGAGCCGCCCCAAACCGGGACAGGGAATTTGGTCAATCAGCCCCAGCATTTT. This encodes CAISEPPQTGTGNLVNQPQHF.